The 13 T cell receptor beta chains below all came from one sample that was sequenced in a study of CXCR3-negative and CXCR3-positive naive CD8 T cells. Findings and caveats of the study: CXCR3-expressing naive cells carried TRB CDR3s more hydrophobic than those of CXCR3-negative naive cells.

TRB cDNA was prepared as libraries by UMI-labeled 5' RACE. TCRdb re-called the 5' RACE reads and gives one entry per CDR3 protein, without DNA. The sample table includes 130,000 to 150,000 distinct CDR3 sequences. For these TCRs, the target antigens are not known. Sequenced sample: naive CXCR3+ CD8+ T cells from blood. The subset was: CD45RO-CCR7+CD27+CD95- naive CD8+ T cells expressing CXCR3 (TNR3+). The receptors were sampled from a human donor in good health. Some clones in this sample may be carry-over from other donors' samples.

The chain couples TRBV6-6 to TRBJ1-2. CDR1 is MNHNY, CDR2 SVGAGI, per germline (reference sequence). This CDR3 contains 13 residues. The CDR3 protein is CASKGSLIDGYTF.

This chain connects TRBV29-1 to TRBJ2-7. The CDR3 runs to 13 residues. Germline V CDR1 and CDR2: SQVTM, ANQGSEA. CDR3 loop: CSVVESNSYEQYF.

The rearrangement uses TRBV20-1 and TRBJ2-7; TCRdb proposes TRBD2, but this gene call is untestable without DNA. The CDR3 is 15 amino acids. Per germline, CDR1 DFQATT and CDR2 SNEGSKA (reference sequence). The CDR3 reads CSARSASGGAREQYF.

The chain uses TRBV14 and TRBJ2-7. There are 14 residues in the CDR3. Germline values: CDR1 SGHDN, CDR2 FVKESK. This CDR3 is CASSPHRESYEQYF.

The rearrangement joins TRBV7-9 to TRBJ2-1; TCRdb designates TRBD1, a call that cannot be tested without DNA. Germline V lookup: CDR1 SEHNR, CDR2 FQNEAQ (reference sequence). This CDR3 is 17 amino acids long. The CDR3 reads CASSSRGTGQGWNEQFF.

The genes are TRBV19 and TRBJ1-1; TCRdb gives TRBD1 as the D gene, but with no DNA this cannot be confirmed. Germline CDR1 reads LNHDA; CDR2 reads SQIVND (reference sequence). The CDR3 sequence is 17 residues long. CDR3 loop: CASTRGPGSYLNTEAFF.

V gene TRBV4-2 combines with J gene TRBJ2-7; TCRdb outputs TRBD1, but without DNA this stays unchecked. Germline-derived CDR1 and CDR2 are LGHNA and YNFKEQ. The CDR3 contains 15 residues. The CDR3 loop reads CASSQERVRPYEQYF.

This chain uses TRBV20-1 with TRBJ1-5; the TCRdb D gene call, TRBD1, has no DNA to confirm it. The CDR3 extends over 15 amino acids. The germline V gene encodes CDR1 DFQATT and CDR2 SNEGSKA (reference sequence). The CDR3 loop is CSASPGRNSNQPQHF.

This CDR3 is CASSDPANYGYTF. The chain has TRBV2 and TRBJ1-2. The CDR3 runs to 13 residues. In germline, CDR1 is SNHLY, CDR2 FYNNEI.

The chain employs TRBV7-2 and TRBJ1-2; as DNA is missing, the TRBD1 call by TCRdb cannot be tested. In germline, CDR1 is SGHTA, CDR2 FQGNSA. This CDR3 has 13 residues. CDR3 protein: CASSMRGDQGYTF.

The rearrangement uses TRBV7-9 and TRBJ2-1; the D call of TRBD2 rests on TCRdb alone, since no DNA is present to check it. CDR3 length: 16 amino acids. Germline lookup yields CDR1 SEHNR and CDR2 FQNEAQ (reference sequence). The CDR3 protein is CASSSSGGPFHNEQFF. Full variable domain (rest looked up from reference TRBV7-9 and TRBJ2-1): DTGVSQNPRHKITKRGQNVTFRCDPISEHNRLYWYRQTLGQGPEFLTYFQNEAQLEKSRLLSDRFSAERPKGSFSTLEIQRTEQGDSAMYLCASSSSGGPFHNEQFFGPGTRLTVL.

The V gene is TRBV19, the J gene TRBJ2-1; TCRdb returns TRBD2, unconfirmable since there is no DNA. The germline V gene has CDR1 LNHDA and CDR2 SQIVND (reference sequence). The length of the CDR3 is 16 residues. The CDR3 protein is CASSIIAGSTYNEQFF.

The chain couples TRBV4-3 to TRBJ2-3; the D gene TCRdb calls, TRBD2, cannot be checked with no DNA. The germline V gene has CDR1 LGHNA and CDR2 YSLEER. The CDR3 is 17 amino acids. The CDR3 loop is CASSQDRERGGLDTQYF.